The source of this T cell receptor beta chain is a study of human T cells and chemical hapten exposure (dated by TCRdb to 2020 to 2023). Describing the broader study: For sensitization, 2% DPC in acetone was applied to a 2 cm by 2 cm area of upper inner arm skin. Patients additionally received weekly therapeutic DPC doses to the scalp throughout the roughly 26-week study period. Patch testing was done on the upper back using Finn chambers containing 0.01% DPC, and results were scored after 6 days according to International Contact Dermatitis Research Group standards. Most of the patients in the cohort were female, and the cohort covered alopecia areata with under or over 50% scalp involvement, alopecia totalis and alopecia universalis. Libraries were pooled for sequencing, and per-sample TCR yields varied mainly because of small differences in library volumes within the pool. The study tracked peripheral blood TCR repertoire changes in vivo during primary and secondary sensitization to the hapten diphenylcyclopropenone (DPC) in alopecia patients. Patient blood was sampled pre-sensitization (week 0) and at 2, 6 and about 24 weeks after DPC sensitization. For TCR sequencing, blood came from 25 to 30 alopecia patients at anywhere from one to four time points (pre-sensitization, 2, 6 and 24 weeks). Summary of the overall study and its limitations: DPC sensitization did not change the number of TCRs with a frequency above 1 in 1000, and there was no evidence of changes in global repertoire structure. Expanded TCRs formed significantly more large CDR3 similarity clusters than pre-sensitization or healthy control sets, consistent with antigen-driven responses. Because every patient had alopecia, a presumed autoimmune disease, the patients' immune response might differ from that of healthy individuals. The number of PT1 expanded TCRs positively correlated with patch test score, significant at thresholds 8, 16 and 32 but not 4. Repeated subsampling changed both the strength of the expansion versus patch-test correlation and the threshold at which that correlation became significant.

Libraries were constructed by RACE. Data came from a NextSeq 500. During library preparation, unique molecular identifiers were attached to individual cDNA molecules so that TCRs could be counted quantitatively and reproducibly. Both TCR alpha and TCR beta chains were sequenced from each blood RNA sample. On the authors' methods: Samples had a median of about 96,000 TCRs, with a range from roughly 20,000 to 690,600. The Decombinator software suite was used to annotate the V, J and CDR3 of the TCR reads. For the PS versus PT1 abundance plots, all samples were subsampled to the same number of TCRs (28,000). TCRs were defined as expanded if absent before sensitization and observed at least eight times at the 2-week time point. TCRdb applied fastp at Q25 and MiXCR to the public reads, then kept only in-frame beta chains. Every entry covers one CDR3 protein and lists the most common genes and DNA from its rows. These V and J calls originate from TCRdb's pipeline instead of the authors' own analysis. Across this sample there are tens of thousands of distinct CDR3 sequences, with less than 8.5% seen only once. The ten largest clones capture 1% to 1.5% of the sample.

The sample's time point label is to be understood as: patch test 2, 6 weeks after DPC sensitization. This specimen's treatment or condition label, per the study, means: therapeutic diphenylcyclopropenone sensitization with weekly scalp DPC. At every patch-test visit, the blood draw took place before the patch test was put on. To be eligible, patients had to be aged 18 to 70, diagnosed with alopecia and judged suitable for DPC therapy, while pregnant patients were excluded. Total RNA was isolated from unfractionated whole blood collected in Tempus Blood RNA tubes. This clonotype showed up many times. This clone's antigen is unknown. Base qualities were left out, and no much larger clone turns up one base away. The CDR3 spans 14 residues, from the cysteine through the phenylalanine. Left in the record is the CDR3 DNA by itself, 42 bases read in frame from the first base. The germline V gene gives CDR1 as SGHRS and CDR2 as YFSETQ. From V the trimming removes 4 bases and from J it removes 1 base, while the gene matches leave 4 bases of the junction unaccounted for.

This receptor was identified in a woman aged 25 to 39 with alopecia areata. Some clones in this sample may be carry-over from other donors' samples. The chain is assembled from TRBV5-1 and TRBJ1-1, and 7 bases in between align with TRBD1. Sequencing was performed on whole blood, taken in connection with sensitization to the hapten diphenylcyclopropenone (DPC). CDR3 region: CASSTGQWNTEAFF. The nucleotide sequence reads as follows: TGCGCCAGCAGCACGGGACAGTGGAACACTGAAGCTTTCTTT.